This section outlines one T cell receptor (beta chain) sequence together with its context. The repertoire was sequenced with immunoSEQ multiplex PCR; TCRdb's copy has only in-frame clones and lacks some. The sample consists of 1,500,000 or so clones, approximately 98.5% of them appearing once. The sample is drawn from a study of shared clonotypes between healthy human individuals. The CDR3 totals 14 residues. The chain joins TRBV21-1 to TRBJ2-1; TRBD1, the table's D call, lacks a check against the DNA. TRBV21-1 is designated a pseudogene. Material: naive CD4+ T cells sorted from blood. Described subset: CD45RA+ positively selected. The sequence was obtained from a man aged 25-45 years in good health. CDR3 sequence reads: CASSKGTGGNEQFF. CDR3 nucleotide sequence: TGTGCCAGCAGCAAAGGGACAGGGGGAAATGAGCAGTTCTTC.